This T cell receptor beta chain is from a study of shared clonotypes between healthy human individuals (dated by TCRdb to 2018 to 2020). Concerning the study at large: Three men and two women, aged 18 to 49 years, made up the cohort. Libraries were prepared and TCR repertoires were sequenced by different laboratories using diverse techniques, in order to increase sequencing depth and limit assay-specific biases. Each donor's leukapheresis produced roughly between roughly 0.85 and 10 billion PBMCs. For each donor, three plates each were used for CD4 naive and CD4 memory, two plates were used for CD8 naive, and one plate was used for CD8 memory. The study deeply sequenced blood TCR repertoires of about 5 healthy adults to estimate repertoire size and the extent of clonotype sharing between individuals.

As concerns this clone: The target of this receptor is not known. No per-base quality is available; no much larger clone lies one base away.

TCR CDR3 regions were amplified from genomic DNA by multiplex PCR using the deep immunoSEQ assay. Extracted genomic DNA from each cell subset was distributed evenly across all wells of several immunoSEQ 96-well plates, and each plate was treated as a replicate. For sorted subsets, each replicate PCR was loaded with 200 to 250 ng genomic DNA, equivalent to 30,000 or so T cell genomes. Purified libraries were quantified with a Qubit 3.0 fluorometer, sized on a Bioanalyzer 2100, and re-quantified with the KAPA Library Quantification kit. A separate single-read 150-cycle Illumina NextSeq 550 flow cell was used to sequence each immunoSEQ 96-well plate. The published analysis was carried out like this. Because the immunoSEQ output held only junctional sequences and lacked quality scores, the filtering could not match the filtering applied to full-length reads. Sequences were annotated with PyIR, a Python wrapper for IgBLAST v1.9, and V/J genes and CDR3 were assigned using IMGT germline references. Reads were removed for weak V/J assignments (E-value above 1e-6), missing CDR3, stop codons, out-of-frame junctions, or ambiguous translated residues. V3J clonotypes were defined by identical inferred V gene, J gene, and CDR3 amino acid sequence. Percentage overlap between repertoires was computed as shared unique clonotypes divided by the size of the smaller repertoire. Three approaches were used to assess repertoire richness: RTK rarefaction, the Chao1 estimator, and Recon v2.1 estimates of unobserved clonotypes. OLGA was used to compute generation probabilities for all TCRbeta clonotypes that the gDNA method yielded from a few donors. What TCRdb holds here is the immuneACCESS table cut down to in-frame rearrangements. Part of the clones is not present; checked against another copy, under half of the missing clones reflect an unresolved V gene, and the others are unexplained. V, J and clone size are taken as reported in that table, and D and trimming were inferred from the DNA itself. Recorded for this sample are about 2.5 million clones; under 95% of them occurred a single time. 0.37% of the sample lies in the top ten.

V ends up 4 bases short and J 0 bases short, with an unmatched junction base count of 11. CDR3 length: 20 amino acids, cysteine to phenylalanine. Just the 60-base CDR3 DNA is kept, in frame starting at base 1. On the study overall, not on this receptor specifically: Because the study included only a small number of donors, the genetic and exposure-history diversity represented was limited. When a handful of donors were compared, the shared fraction of clonotypes was about 5.2% for naive CD4, around 3.6% for naive CD8, more than 2% for memory CD4, and under 0.5% for memory CD8. Only blood was sampled, and tissue TCR repertoires likely differ from those in blood. Naive subsets generally had larger estimated clonotype richness than memory subsets. Incomplete sequencing was indicated by rarefaction of sorted-subset datasets, despite the large sequencing depth. Compared with non-shared clonotypes, the clonotypes found in all four sorted-subset donors had higher generation probabilities. Pairwise subsampling led to the expectation that sequencing depth would affect the degree of clonotype sharing among donors.

The donors were healthy, HIV-negative adults who had no recently reported acute infections or vaccinations. Every donor was a Caucasian adult residing in Nashville, Tennessee, USA. Magnetic negative selection was used to enrich CD4+ T cells, after which naive cells were positively selected on CD45RA and the negative fraction became the memory subset. Blood was obtained by leukapheresis, after which PBMCs were separated by Ficoll-Histopaque density gradient centrifugation and cryopreserved in liquid nitrogen vapor phase. Analytical flow cytometry was used to check the purity and quantity of every magnetically sorted T cell population. Each sorted fraction had its genomic DNA isolated and then quantified by UV absorbance on a Nanodrop 2000c.

The chain links TRBV5-3 with TRBJ2-6; 12 bases in the middle match TRBD2. TRBV5-3 is filed as an ORF, its function uncertain. This TCR was recovered from a man aged 18 to 30 in good health. Some clones in this sample may be carry-over from other donors' samples. Sequenced input: naive CD4+ T cells from PBMCs. The cell subset or site label here, explained by the study, means: CD45RA+ positively selected. The CDR3 amino acid sequence is: CARSRKNRTSGTSGANVLTF. The nucleotides are TGTGCCAGAAGCCGAAAAAATCGGACTAGCGGGACCTCTGGGGCCAACGTCCTGACTTTC.